This passage covers 13 T cell receptor beta chains from one sample sequenced in a study of technical replicates of blood from several donors. Assay: immunoSEQ multiplex PCR; the TCRdb copy retains only in-frame clones and omits some. Seen here are about 82,000 clones, 96% observed once, and the top ten hold around 0.4%. The sequenced material came from T cells isolated from PBMCs. The receptors were gathered from a human donor in good health.

In nucleotides, the CDR3 is TGTGCCAGCTATCTTCATGGGAGAAAGAATGAGCAGTTCTTC. It yields the protein CASYLHGRKNEQFF. The J gene is TRBJ2-1, the V gene TRBV6-5; D is perhaps TRBD2 (5 bases). The CDR3 is 14 residues long. Per germline, CDR1 MNHEY and CDR2 SVGAGI. Trimming removed 8 bases at V and 7 bases at J, with 18 bases between.

The CDR3 sequence: CATSWTGREQYF. The DNA of the CDR3 is TGTGCCACCAGCTGGACAGGGCGCGAGCAGTACTTC. This chain joins TRBV15 and TRBJ2-7, with 8 positions matching TRBD1. The CDR3 is 12 residues long. Germline V CDR1 and CDR2: LNHNV, YYDKDF (reference sequence). The J segment lost 6 bases and the V segment lost 5 bases, leaving 3 bases of the junction unmatched.

DNA of the CDR3: TGCGCCAGCAGACCCGGGACAGGGAGTTTTCTTGAGCAGTTCTTC. Amino acids: CASRPGTGSFLEQFF. The genes are TRBV5-1 and TRBJ2-1; TRBD1 agrees at 9 bases. The CDR3 contains 15 residues. With V trimmed by 5 bases and J by 9 bases, 12 bases remained unmatched. Germline V lookup: CDR1 SGHRS, CDR2 YFSETQ.

The chain combines TRBV6-5 with TRBJ2-1, with D unclear. Germline assignment: CDR1 MNHEY and CDR2 SVGAGI. The V and J ends lost 0 bases and 8 bases respectively, with 5 bases between them. The length of the CDR3 is 12 residues. CDR3 in amino acids: CASSYSRDEQFF. CDR3 coding DNA: TGTGCCAGCAGTTACTCTCGGGATGAGCAGTTCTTC.

The rearrangement links TRBV28 to TRBJ2-7; 8 bases are shared with TRBD1. The CDR3 has 14 residues. The trim removed 5 bases at V and 0 bases at J, leaving 3 bases unmatched. Germline-derived CDR1 and CDR2 are MDHEN and SYDVKM. The DNA of the CDR3 is TGTGCCAGCAGTCGGACAGGGTTCTCCTACGAGCAGTACTTC. The encoded protein is CASSRTGFSYEQYF.

The DNA of the CDR3 is TGTGCCAGCAGCGTAGGAAGTGAGGCCGCTTTCTTT. Translated: CASSVGSEAAFF. The gene calls are TRBV9 and TRBJ1-1; D unclear. This CDR3 has 12 residues. The V gene's germline CDR1 is SGDLS and CDR2 YYNGEE. V was clipped by 0 bases and J by 11 bases, with 11 bases between them.

The chain carries TRBV9 and TRBJ2-1, with a weak D call TRBD2 (7 bases). The V and J ends lost 4 bases and 0 bases respectively, with 14 bases between them. The CDR3 loop spans 16 amino acids. Germline CDR1 SGDLS, CDR2 YYNGEE. Written as DNA, the CDR3 is TGTGCCAGCAGCCGCGAGGGGGGGCTCTCCTACAATGAGCAGTTCTTC. Amino acid sequence: CASSREGGLSYNEQFF. Combining the CDR3 with reference TRBV9 and TRBJ2-1 gives the whole variable domain DSGVTQTPKHLITATGQRVTLRCSPRSGDLSVYWYQQSLDQGLQFLIQYYNGEERAKGNILERFSAQQFPDLHSELNLSSLELGDSALYFCASSREGGLSYNEQFFGPGTRLTVL.

The gene calls are TRBV5-1 and TRBJ2-3; no firm D call. Trimming shortened V by 2 bases and J by 2 bases, and 9 bases separated the two germline ends. Germline CDR1 is SGHRS and CDR2 is YFSETQ. The CDR3 runs 14 residues. The CDR3 DNA follows: TGCGCCAGCAGCTTCGGGTACCCCACAGATACGCAGTATTTT. It translates to CASSFGYPTDTQYF.

This chain connects TRBV19 to TRBJ1-5; TRBD1 might be the D (5 bases). The length of the CDR3 is 14 residues. Germline values: CDR1 LNHDA, CDR2 SQIVND (reference sequence). Trimming shortened V by 5 bases and J by 0 bases, and 8 bases separated the two germline ends. The CDR3 coding sequence is TGTGCCAGTAGTGTCAGGGATAGCAATCAGCCCCAGCATTTT. Translated: CASSVRDSNQPQHF.

The rearrangement joins TRBV4-2 to TRBJ1-2, with 11 bases matching TRBD1. Germline V CDR1 and CDR2: LGHNA, YNFKEQ. V shed 0 bases, J shed 4 bases, and the junction held 10 bases outside the gene matches. The CDR3 sequence is 18 residues long. The CDR3 sequence is CASSQDGTGGASFYGYTF. DNA of the CDR3: TGTGCCAGCAGCCAAGACGGGACAGGGGGTGCCTCCTTCTATGGCTACACCTTC.

The gene calls are TRBV28 and TRBJ2-5; D remains unclear. Germline V gene sequence: CDR1 MDHEN, CDR2 SYDVKM. This CDR3 is 12 amino acids long. Trimming left V 6 bases short and J 9 bases short, with 14 bases between. DNA of the CDR3: TGTGCCAGCAGCTCAAGTCGCAGGTCCCAGTACTTC. This codes for CASSSSRRSQYF.

The gene calls are TRBV29-1 and TRBJ1-3; D may be TRBD1 (5 bases). The CDR3 totals 11 residues. The germline gives CDR1 SQVTM, CDR2 ANQGSEA. The V end lost 4 bases, the J end lost 8 bases, and 9 bases lay between the germline ends. The CDR3: CSVAQGDTIYF. The CDR3 coding sequence is TGCAGCGTTGCGCAGGGTGACACCATATATTTT.

This chain joins TRBV6-5 and TRBJ2-3; 9 bases map to TRBD2. Unmatched junction bases numbered 6, after V lost 2 bases and J lost 3 bases. CDR3 length: 16 residues. The V gene's germline CDR1 is MNHEY and CDR2 SVGAGI. In DNA, the CDR3 is TGTGCCAGCAGTTACCTGGGTAGCGGGAGTACAGATACGCAGTATTTT. Encoded protein: CASSYLGSGSTDTQYF.